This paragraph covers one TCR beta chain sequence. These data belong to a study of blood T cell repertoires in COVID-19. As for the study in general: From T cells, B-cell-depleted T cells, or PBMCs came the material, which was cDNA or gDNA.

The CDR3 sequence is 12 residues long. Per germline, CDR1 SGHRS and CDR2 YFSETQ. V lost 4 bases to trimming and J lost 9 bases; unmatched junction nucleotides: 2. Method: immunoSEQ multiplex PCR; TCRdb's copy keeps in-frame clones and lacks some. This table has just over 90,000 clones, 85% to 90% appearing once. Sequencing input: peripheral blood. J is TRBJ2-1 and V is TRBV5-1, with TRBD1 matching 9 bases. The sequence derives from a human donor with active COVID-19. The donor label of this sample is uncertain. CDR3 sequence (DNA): TGCGCCAGCAGCGGGGACAGGGTTGAGCAGTTCTTC. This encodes CASSGDRVEQFF.